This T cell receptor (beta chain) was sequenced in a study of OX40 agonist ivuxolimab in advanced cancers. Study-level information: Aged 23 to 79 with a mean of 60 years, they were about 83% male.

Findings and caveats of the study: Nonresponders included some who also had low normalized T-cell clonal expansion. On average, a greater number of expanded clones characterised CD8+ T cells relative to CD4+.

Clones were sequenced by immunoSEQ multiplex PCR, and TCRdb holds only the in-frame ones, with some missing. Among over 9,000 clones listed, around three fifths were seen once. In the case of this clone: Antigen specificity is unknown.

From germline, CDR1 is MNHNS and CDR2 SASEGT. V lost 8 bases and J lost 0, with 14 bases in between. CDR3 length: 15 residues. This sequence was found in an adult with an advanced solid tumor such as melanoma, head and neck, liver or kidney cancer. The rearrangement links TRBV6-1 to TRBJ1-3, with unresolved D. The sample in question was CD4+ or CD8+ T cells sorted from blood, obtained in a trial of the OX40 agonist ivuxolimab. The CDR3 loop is CASWGGASSGNTIYF. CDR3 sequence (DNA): TGTGCCAGCTGGGGAGGCGCCAGCTCTGGAAACACCATATATTTT.